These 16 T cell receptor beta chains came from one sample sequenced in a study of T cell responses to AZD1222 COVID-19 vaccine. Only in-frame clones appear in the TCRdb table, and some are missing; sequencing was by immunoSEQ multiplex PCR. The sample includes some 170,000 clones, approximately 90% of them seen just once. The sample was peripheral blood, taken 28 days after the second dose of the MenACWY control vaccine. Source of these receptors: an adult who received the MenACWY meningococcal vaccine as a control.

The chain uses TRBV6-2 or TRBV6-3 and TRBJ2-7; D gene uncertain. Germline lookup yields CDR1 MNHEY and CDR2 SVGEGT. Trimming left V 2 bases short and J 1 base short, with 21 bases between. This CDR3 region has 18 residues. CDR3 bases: TGTGCCAGCAGTTACCCCCAAACAGCAGGACGGTTATCCTACGAGCAGTACTTC. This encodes CASSYPQTAGRLSYEQYF.

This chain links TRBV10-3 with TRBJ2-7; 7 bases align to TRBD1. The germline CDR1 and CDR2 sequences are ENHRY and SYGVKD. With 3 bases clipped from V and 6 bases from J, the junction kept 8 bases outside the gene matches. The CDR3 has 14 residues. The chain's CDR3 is CAISDPRTGSEQYF. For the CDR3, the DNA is TGTGCCATCAGTGATCCCCGGACAGGCAGCGAGCAGTACTTC.

The CDR3 is CASSVSTDTQYF. The CDR3 DNA is TGTGCCAGCAGCGTTAGCACAGATACGCAGTATTTT. This chain links TRBV7-9 with TRBJ2-3; D remains unclear. Trimming shortened V by 5 bases and J by 0 bases, and 3 bases separated the two germline ends. In germline, CDR1 is SEHNR, CDR2 FQNEAQ (reference sequence). The CDR3 totals 12 residues. Variable domain in full (rest from reference TRBV7-9 and TRBJ2-3): DTGVSQNPRHKITKRGQNVTFRCDPISEHNRLYWYRQTLGQGPEFLTYFQNEAQLEKSRLLSDRFSAERPKGSFSTLEIQRTEQGDSAMYLCASSVSTDTQYFGPGTRLTVL.

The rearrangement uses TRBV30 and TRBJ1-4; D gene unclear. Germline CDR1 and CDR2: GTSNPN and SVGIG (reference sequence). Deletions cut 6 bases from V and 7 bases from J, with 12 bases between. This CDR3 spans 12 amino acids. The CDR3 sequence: CACSRWSEKLFF. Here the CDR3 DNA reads TGTGCCTGTTCTAGGTGGAGTGAAAAACTGTTTTTT.

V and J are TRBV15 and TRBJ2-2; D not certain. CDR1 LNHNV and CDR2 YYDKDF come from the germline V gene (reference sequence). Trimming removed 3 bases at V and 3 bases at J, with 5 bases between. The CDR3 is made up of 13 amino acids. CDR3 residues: CATSSAHTGELFF. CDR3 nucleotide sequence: TGTGCCACCAGCAGTGCCCACACCGGGGAGCTGTTTTTT. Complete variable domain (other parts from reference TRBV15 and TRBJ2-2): DAMVIQNPRYQVTQFGKPVTLSCSQTLNHNVMYWYQQKSSQAPKLLFHYYDKDFNNEADTPDNFQSRRPNTSFCFLDIRSPGLGDTAMYLCATSSAHTGELFFGEGSRLTVL.

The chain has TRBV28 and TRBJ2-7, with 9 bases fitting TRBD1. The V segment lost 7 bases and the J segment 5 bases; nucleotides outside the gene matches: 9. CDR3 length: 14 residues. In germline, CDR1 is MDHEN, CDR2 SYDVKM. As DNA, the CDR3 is TGTGCCAGCACACTTCGGACAGGGGTGCACGAGCAGTACTTC. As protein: CASTLRTGVHEQYF.

Here the CDR3 reads CASSPGSSYNEQFF. The DNA for the CDR3 is TGTGCCAGCAGCCCGGGGAGCTCCTACAATGAGCAGTTCTTC. This rearrangement joins TRBV11-3 to TRBJ2-1, with a tentative D call TRBD2 (5 bases). Germline-derived CDR1 and CDR2 are SGHNT and YENEEA. The CDR3 is 14 residues long. Trimming pared 5 bases from V and 0 bases from J, leaving 8 bases between.

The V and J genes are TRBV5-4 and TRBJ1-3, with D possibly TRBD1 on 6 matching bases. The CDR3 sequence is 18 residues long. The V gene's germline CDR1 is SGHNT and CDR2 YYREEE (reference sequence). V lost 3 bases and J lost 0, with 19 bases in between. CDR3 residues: CASSSRAGAKNSGNTIYF. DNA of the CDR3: TGTGCCAGCAGCTCCCGGGCAGGGGCCAAAAACTCTGGAAACACCATATATTTT.

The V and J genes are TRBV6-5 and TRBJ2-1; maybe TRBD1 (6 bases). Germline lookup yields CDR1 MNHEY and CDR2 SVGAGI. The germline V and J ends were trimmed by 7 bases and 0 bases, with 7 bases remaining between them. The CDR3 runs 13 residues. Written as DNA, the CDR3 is TGTGCCAGCAAAGGGGGCTCCTACAATGAGCAGTTCTTC. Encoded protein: CASKGGSYNEQFF.

The CDR3 region has the DNA TGTGCCAGCGGACAGGGATACTATGGCTACACCTTC. As protein: CASGQGYYGYTF. The V and J genes are TRBV28 and TRBJ1-2, with 8 bases matching TRBD1. Germline loops: CDR1 MDHEN, CDR2 SYDVKM. V shed 8 bases, J shed 3 bases, and the junction held 2 bases outside the gene matches. This CDR3 is built from 12 residues.

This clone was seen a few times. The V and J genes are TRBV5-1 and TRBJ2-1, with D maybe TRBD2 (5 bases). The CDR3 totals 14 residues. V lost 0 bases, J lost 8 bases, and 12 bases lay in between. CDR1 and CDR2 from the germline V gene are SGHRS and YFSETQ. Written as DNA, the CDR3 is TGCGCCAGCAGCTTGGATGGCAGCGGATATGAGCAGTTCTTC. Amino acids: CASSLDGSGYEQFF.

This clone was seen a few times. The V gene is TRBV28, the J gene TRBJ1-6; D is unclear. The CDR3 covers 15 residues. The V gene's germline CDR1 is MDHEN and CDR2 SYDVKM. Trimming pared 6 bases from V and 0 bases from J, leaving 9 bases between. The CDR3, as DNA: TGTGCCAGCAGACGCTCACGCTCCTATAATTCACCCCTCCACTTT. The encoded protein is CASRRSRSYNSPLHF.

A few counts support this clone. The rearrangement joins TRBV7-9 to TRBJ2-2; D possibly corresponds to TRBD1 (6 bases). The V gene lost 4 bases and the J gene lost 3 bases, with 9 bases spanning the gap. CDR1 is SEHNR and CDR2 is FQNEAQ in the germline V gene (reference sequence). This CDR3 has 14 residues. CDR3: CASSSNRDTGELFF. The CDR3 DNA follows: TGTGCCAGCAGCTCCAACAGGGACACCGGGGAGCTGTTTTTT.

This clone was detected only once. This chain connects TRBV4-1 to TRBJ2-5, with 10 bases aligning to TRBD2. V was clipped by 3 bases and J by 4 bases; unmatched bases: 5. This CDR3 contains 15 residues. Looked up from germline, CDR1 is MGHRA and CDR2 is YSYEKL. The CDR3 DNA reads TGCGCCAGCAGCCAGCTAGCGGGAGTTGGAGAGACCCAGTACTTC. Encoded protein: CASSQLAGVGETQYF.

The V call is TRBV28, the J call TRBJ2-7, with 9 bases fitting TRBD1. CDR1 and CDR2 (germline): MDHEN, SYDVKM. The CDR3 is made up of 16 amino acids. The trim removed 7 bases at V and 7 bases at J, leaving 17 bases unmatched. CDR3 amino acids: CASIRIPGQGGGEQYF. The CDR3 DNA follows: TGTGCCAGCATAAGGATTCCGGGACAGGGAGGTGGGGAGCAGTACTTC.

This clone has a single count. The DNA of the CDR3 is TGTGCCAGCAGCCCGGGGGGTGGTATAGGGGAGACCCAGTACTTC. Protein product: CASSPGGGIGETQYF. The chain is built from TRBV7-3 and TRBJ2-5; 7 positions match TRBD2. V lost 5 bases to trimming and J lost 5 bases; unmatched junction nucleotides: 11. The CDR3 length is 15 residues. CDR1 and CDR2 (germline): SGHTA, FQGTGA.